Here is one TCR beta chain with its context. This sample was included in a study of blood T cell repertoires in COVID-19. Across the study: PBMCs, B-cell-depleted T cells, or T cells were the source of the cDNA or gDNA that made up the material.

A Seattle source enrolled patients during active infection and followed them longitudinally. Clones were read by immunoSEQ multiplex PCR, and TCRdb kept only the in-frame ones, dropping some. In the table there are roughly 230,000 clones, around 90% of which are singletons. The CDR3 totals 13 residues. Germline V gene sequence: CDR1 LGHNA, CDR2 YSLEER. V lost 1 base and J 4 bases, leaving 7 bases between the germline ends. The source is an older woman with COVID-19, enrolled during active disease. This chain joins TRBV4-3 and TRBJ1-1; TRBD1 might be the D (5 bases). Source material: peripheral blood. CDR3 residues: CASSQAGSTEAFF. Here the CDR3 DNA reads TGCGCCAGCAGCCAAGCAGGGTCCACTGAAGCTTTCTTT.